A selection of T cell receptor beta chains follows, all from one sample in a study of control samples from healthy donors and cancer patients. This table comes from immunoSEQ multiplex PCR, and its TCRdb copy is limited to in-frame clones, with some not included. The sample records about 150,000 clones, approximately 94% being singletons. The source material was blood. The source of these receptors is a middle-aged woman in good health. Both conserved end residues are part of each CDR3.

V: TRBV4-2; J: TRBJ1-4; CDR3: CASSLRTGEREKLFF
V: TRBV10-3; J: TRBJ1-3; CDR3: CAISERQGSSGNTIYF
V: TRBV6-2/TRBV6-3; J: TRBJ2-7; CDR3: CASSSVGLAGYEQYF
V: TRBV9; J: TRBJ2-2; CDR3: CASSPQPEAGELFF
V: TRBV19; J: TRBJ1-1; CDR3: CASRPQGEKNTEAFF
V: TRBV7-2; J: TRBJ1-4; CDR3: CASTPGTANEKLFF
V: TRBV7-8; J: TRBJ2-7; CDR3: CASSPSGAYEQYF
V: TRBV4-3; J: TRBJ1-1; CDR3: CASSQQQGAVTEAFF
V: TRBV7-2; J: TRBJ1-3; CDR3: CASSLDRVGGNTIYF
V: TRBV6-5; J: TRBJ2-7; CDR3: CASSALLAKHPEQYF
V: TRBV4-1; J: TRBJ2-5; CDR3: CASSWTGGQETQYF
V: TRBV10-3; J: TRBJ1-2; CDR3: CAISEVREGYGYTF
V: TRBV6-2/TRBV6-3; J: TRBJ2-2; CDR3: CASSYSRQNTGELFF
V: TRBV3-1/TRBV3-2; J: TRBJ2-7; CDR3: CASSLWDKSYEQYF
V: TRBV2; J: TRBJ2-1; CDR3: CASSLEGVEQFF
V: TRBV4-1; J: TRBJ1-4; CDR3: CASSQQQGGNEKLFF
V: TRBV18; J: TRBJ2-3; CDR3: CASSLSISGGHTLTDTQYF
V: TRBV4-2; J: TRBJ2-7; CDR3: CASSRPSRDRSSYEQYF
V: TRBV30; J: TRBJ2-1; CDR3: CAWRGGRAANEQFF
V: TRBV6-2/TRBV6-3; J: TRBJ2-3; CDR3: CASSYSLGRGRTSTDTQYF
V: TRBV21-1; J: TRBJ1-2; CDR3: CASTSRTYGYTF
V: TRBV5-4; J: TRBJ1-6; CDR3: CASSLDGNYNSPLHF
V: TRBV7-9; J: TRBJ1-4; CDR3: CASSLPQGAGEKLFF
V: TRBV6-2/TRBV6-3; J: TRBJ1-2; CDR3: CASSSLTGNYGYTF
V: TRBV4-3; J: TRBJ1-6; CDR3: CASSQEAGSYNSPLHF
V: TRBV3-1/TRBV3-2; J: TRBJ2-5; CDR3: CASSQVRGRGETQYF
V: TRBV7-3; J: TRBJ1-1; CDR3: CASRSGPNEAEAFF
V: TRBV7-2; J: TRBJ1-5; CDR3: CASSLWGQDNQPQHF
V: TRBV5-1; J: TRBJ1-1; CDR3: CASSSDGQTNTEAFF
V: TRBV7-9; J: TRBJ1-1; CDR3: CASSLGQGAAEAFF
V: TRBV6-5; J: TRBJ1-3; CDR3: CASSLWRSGNTIYF
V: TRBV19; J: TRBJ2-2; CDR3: CASSRWTHLTDSGELFF
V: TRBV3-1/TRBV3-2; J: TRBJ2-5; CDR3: CASSRGFGTEQESQYF
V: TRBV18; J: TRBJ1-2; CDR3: CAIPQGGYTF
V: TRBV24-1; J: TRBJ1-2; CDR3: CATSDRQKDYGYTF
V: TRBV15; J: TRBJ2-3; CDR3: CATSGRNRGSDTQYF
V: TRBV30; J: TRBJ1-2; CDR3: CAWSDWGQGGYTF
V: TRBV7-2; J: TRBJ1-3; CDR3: CASSRDGSLNTIYF
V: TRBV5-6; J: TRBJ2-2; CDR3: CASSLGSGTRNTGELFF
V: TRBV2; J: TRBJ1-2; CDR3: CASSTHYGYTF
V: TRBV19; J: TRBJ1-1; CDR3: CASSIRGAGAEAFF
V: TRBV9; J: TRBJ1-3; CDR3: CASSVQGSGNTIYF
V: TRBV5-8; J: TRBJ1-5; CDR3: CASSPRRTLQHF
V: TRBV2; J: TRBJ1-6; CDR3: CASNKESSYNSPLHF
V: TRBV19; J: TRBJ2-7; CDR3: CASSTSTGDFYEQYF
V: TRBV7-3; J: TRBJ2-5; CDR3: CASSSDAGEETQYF
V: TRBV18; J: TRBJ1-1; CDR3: CASSPRSRSRDRDEAFF
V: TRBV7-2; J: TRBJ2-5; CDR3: CASSSWMGVQETQYF
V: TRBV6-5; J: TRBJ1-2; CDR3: CARRGDYGYTF
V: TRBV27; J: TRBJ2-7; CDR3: CASSLRSGGQGLYEQYF
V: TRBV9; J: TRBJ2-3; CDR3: CASSPRTSRRSTDTQYF
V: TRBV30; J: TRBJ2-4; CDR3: CAWATGGGNIQYF
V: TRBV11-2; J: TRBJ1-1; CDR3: CASSFGENTEAFF
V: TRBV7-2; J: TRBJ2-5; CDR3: CASSLGLPGQSQETQYF
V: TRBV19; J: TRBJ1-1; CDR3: CASSIVGGTAEAFF
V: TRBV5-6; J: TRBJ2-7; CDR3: CASSSGRTNYEQYF
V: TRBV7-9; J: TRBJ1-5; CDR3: CASSLTQGNQPQHF
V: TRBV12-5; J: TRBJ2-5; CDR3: CASGLVGRRQETQYF
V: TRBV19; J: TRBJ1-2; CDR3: CASTADRLLYGYTF